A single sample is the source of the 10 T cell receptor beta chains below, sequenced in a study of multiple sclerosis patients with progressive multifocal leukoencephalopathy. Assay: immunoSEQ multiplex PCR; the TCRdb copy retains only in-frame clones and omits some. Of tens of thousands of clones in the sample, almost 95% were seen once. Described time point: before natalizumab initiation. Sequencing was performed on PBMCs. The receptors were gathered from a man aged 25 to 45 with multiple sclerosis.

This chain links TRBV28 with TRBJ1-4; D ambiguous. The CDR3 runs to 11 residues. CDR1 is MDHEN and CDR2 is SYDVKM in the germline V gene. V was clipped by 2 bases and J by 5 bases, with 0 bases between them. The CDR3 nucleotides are TGTGCCAGCAGTTTAAATGAAAAACTGTTTTTT. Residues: CASSLNEKLFF.

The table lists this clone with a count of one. CDR3 amino acids: CASSLGSGVNTEAFF. The CDR3 coding sequence is TGCGCCAGCAGCCTCGGGAGCGGGGTTAACACTGAAGCTTTCTTT. The chain uses TRBV4-1 and TRBJ1-1, with D hard to call. Trimming shortened V by 4 bases and J by 2 bases, and 14 bases separated the two germline ends. CDR3 size: 15 residues. Germline V gene lookup returns CDR1 MGHRA and CDR2 YSYEKL.

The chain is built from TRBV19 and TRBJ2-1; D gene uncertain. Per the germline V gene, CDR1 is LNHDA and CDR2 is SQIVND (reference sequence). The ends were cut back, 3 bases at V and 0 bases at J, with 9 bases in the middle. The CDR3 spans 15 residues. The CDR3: CASSMGPASYNEQFF. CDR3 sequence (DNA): TGTGCCAGTAGTATGGGCCCGGCCTCCTACAATGAGCAGTTCTTC.

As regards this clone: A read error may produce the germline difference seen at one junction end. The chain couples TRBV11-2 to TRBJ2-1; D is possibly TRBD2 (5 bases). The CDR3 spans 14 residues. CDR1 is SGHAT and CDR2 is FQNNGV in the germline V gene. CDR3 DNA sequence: TGTGCCAGCAGTTTAGGAACTAGTCACAATGAGCAGTTCTTC. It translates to CASSLGTSHNEQFF.

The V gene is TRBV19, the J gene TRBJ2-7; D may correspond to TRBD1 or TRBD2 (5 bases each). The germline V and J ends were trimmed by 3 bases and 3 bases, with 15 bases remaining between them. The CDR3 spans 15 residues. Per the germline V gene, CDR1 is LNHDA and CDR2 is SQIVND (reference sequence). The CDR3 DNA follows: TGTGCCAGTAGTATGTCTGGGACGGCCCACTACGAGCAGTACTTC. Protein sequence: CASSMSGTAHYEQYF.

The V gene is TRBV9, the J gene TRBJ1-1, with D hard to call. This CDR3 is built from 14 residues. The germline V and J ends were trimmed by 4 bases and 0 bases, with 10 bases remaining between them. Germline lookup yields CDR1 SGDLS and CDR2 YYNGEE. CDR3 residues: CASSPTNVNTEAFF. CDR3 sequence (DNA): TGTGCCAGCAGCCCGACAAATGTGAACACTGAAGCTTTCTTT.

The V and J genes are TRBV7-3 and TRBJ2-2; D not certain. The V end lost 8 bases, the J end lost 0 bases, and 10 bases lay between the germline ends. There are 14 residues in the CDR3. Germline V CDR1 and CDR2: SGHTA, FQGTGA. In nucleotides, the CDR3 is TGTGCCAGCGCCCCCACTACGAACACCGGGGAGCTGTTTTTT. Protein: CASAPTTNTGELFF.

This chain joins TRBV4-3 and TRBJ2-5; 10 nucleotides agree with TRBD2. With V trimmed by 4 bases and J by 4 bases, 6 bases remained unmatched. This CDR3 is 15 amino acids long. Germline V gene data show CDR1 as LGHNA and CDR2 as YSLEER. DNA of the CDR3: TGCGCCAGCAGCCCCTCTAGCGGGAGAGGAGAGACCCAGTACTTC. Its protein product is CASSPSSGRGETQYF.

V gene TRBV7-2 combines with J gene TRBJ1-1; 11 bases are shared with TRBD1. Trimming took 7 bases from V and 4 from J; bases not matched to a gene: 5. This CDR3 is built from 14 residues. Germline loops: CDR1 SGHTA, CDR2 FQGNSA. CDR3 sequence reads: CASTQDRGPTEAFF. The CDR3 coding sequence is TGTGCCAGCACCCAGGACAGGGGGCCCACTGAAGCTTTCTTT. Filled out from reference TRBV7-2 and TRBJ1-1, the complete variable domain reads GAGVSQSPSNKVTEKGKDVELRCDPISGHTALYWYRQSLGQGLEFLIYFQGNSAPDKSGLPSDRFSAERTGGSVSTLTIQRTQQEDSAVYLCASTQDRGPTEAFFGQGTRLTVV.

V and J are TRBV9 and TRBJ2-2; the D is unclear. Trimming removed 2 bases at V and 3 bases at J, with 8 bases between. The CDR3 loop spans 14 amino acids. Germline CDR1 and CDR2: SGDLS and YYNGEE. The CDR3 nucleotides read TGTGCCAGCAGCGTCTCGCCAGACACCGGGGAGCTGTTTTTT. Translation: CASSVSPDTGELFF.